This section outlines one T cell receptor beta chain sequence together with its context. One end of the junction varies from germline; a read error may be responsible. The data belong to a study of sequential checkpoint blockade in melanoma. Sequenced by immunoSEQ multiplex PCR; TCRdb stores in-frame clones only, minus some. This table holds over 15,000 clones, just over 70% found once. The treatment denotes: randomized to nivolumab then ipilimumab (arm A) or the reverse (arm B). DNA-damaging chemotherapy had not been given to any patient beforehand. PBMC sorting kept live CD3+CD8+ cells without CD19 or CD56. CDR1 is SGHAT and CDR2 is FQNNGV in the germline V gene. There are 15 residues in the CDR3.

The material was CD8+ T cells sorted from blood (inferred from file names), obtained from a patient given nivolumab and ipilimumab in sequence. This chain connects TRBV11-2 to TRBJ2-7; 8 positions match TRBD1. The origin of this receptor is a human donor with melanoma. CDR3 sequence reads: CASSFRDRKDYEQYF. Here the CDR3 DNA reads TGCGCCAGCAGCTTCCGGGACAGGAAAGACTACGAGCAGTACTTC.